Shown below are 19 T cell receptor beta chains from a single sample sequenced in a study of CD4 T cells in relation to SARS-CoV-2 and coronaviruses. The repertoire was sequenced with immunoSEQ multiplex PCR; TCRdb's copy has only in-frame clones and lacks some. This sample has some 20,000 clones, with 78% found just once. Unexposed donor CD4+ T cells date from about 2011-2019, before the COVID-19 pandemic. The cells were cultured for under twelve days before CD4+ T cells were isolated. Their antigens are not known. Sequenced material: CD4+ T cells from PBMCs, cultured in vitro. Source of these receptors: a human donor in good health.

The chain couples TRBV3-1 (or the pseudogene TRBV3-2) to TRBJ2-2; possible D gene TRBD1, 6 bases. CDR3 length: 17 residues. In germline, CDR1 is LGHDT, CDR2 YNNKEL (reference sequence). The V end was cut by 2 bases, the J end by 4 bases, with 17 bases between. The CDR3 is CASSQKSAGQPTGELFF. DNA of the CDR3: TGTGCCAGCAGCCAAAAATCGGCAGGACAGCCCACCGGGGAGCTGTTTTTT.

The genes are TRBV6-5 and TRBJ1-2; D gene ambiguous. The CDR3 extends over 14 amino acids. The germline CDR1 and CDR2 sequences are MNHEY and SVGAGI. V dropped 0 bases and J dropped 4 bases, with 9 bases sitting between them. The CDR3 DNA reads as TGTGCCAGCAGTTACTCCCGGGCGGCCTATGGCTACACCTTC. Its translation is CASSYSRAAYGYTF.

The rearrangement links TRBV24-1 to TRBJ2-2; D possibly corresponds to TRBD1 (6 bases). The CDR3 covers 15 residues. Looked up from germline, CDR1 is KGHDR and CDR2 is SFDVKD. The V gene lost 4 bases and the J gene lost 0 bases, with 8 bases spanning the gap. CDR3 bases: TGTGCCACCAGTGAACGACAGGCGAACACCGGGGAGCTGTTTTTT. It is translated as CATSERQANTGELFF.

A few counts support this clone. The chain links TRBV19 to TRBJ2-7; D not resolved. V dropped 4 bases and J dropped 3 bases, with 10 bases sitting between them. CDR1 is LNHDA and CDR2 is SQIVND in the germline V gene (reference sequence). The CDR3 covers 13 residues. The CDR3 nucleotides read TGTGCCAGTAGTACCATGCTCAACTACGAGCAGTACTTC. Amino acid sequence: CASSTMLNYEQYF.

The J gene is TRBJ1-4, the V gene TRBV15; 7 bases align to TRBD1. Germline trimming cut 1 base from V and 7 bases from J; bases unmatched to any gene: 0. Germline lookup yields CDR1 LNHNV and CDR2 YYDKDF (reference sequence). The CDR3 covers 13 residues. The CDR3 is CATSRGQGEKLFF. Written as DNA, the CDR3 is TGTGCCACCAGCAGAGGACAGGGTGAAAAACTGTTTTTT.

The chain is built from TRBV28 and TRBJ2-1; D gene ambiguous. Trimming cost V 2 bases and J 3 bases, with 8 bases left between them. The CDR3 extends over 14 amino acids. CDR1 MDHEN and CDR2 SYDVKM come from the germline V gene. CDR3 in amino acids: CASSLPPGYNEQFF. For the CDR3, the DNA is TGTGCCAGCAGTTTACCCCCAGGCTACAATGAGCAGTTCTTC. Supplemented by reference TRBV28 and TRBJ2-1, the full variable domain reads DVKVTQSSRYLVKRTGEKVFLECVQDMDHENMFWYRQDPGLGLRLIYFSYDVKMKEKGDIPEGYSVSREKKERFSLILESASTNQTSMYLCASSLPPGYNEQFFGPGTRLTVL.

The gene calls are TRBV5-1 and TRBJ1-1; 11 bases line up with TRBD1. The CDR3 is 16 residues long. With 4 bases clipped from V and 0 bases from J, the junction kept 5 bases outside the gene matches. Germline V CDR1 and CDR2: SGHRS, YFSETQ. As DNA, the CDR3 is TGCGCCAGCAGCGGAGGGACAGGGGGAGTGAACACTGAAGCTTTCTTT. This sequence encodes CASSGGTGGVNTEAFF. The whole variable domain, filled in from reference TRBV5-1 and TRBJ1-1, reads KAGVTQTPRYLIKTRGQQVTLSCSPISGHRSVSWYQQTPGQGLQFLFEYFSETQRNKGNFPGRFSGRQFSNSRSEMNVSTLELGDSALYLCASSGGTGGVNTEAFFGQGTRLTVV.

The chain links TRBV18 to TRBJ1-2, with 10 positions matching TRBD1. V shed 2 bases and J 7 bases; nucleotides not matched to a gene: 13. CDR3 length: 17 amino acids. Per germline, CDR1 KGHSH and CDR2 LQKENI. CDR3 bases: TGTGCCAGCTCACCAATATCCCGACAGGGGGCTTTCGGTGGCTACACCTTC. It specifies CASSPISRQGAFGGYTF.

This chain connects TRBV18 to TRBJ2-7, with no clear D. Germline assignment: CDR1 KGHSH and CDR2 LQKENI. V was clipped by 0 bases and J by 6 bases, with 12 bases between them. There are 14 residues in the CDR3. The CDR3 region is CASSPPGGKGEQYF. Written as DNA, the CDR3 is TGTGCCAGCTCACCACCGGGTGGAAAAGGCGAGCAGTACTTC.

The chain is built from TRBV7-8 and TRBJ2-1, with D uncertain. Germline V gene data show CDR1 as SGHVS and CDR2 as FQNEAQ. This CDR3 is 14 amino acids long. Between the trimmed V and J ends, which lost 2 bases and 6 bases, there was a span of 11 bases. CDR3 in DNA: TGTGCCAGCAGCTTATCTCCCCCCGGCAATGAGCAGTTCTTC. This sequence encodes CASSLSPPGNEQFF.

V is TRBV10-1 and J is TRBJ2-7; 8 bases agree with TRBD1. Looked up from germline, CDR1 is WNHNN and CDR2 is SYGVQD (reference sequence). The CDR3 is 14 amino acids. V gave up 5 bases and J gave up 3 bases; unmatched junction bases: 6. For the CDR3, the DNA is TGCGCCAGCAGTCGGACAGGGTCTATCTACGAGCAGTACTTC. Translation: CASSRTGSIYEQYF.

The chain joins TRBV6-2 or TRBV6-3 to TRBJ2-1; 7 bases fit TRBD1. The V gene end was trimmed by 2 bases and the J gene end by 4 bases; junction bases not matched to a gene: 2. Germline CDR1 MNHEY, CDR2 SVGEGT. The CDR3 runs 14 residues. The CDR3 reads CASSYRDSYNEQFF. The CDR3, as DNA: TGTGCCAGCAGTTACCGGGACAGTTACAATGAGCAGTTCTTC.

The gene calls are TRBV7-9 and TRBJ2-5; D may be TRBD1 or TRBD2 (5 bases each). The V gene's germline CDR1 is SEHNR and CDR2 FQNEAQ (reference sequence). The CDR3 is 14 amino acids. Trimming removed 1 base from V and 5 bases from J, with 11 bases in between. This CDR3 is CASSLGGVAETQYF. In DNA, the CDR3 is TGTGCCAGCAGCTTAGGAGGGGTGGCGGAGACCCAGTACTTC.

The CDR3 coding sequence is TGTGCCATCAGTGAGGGTGCAACTAATGAAAAACTGTTTTTT. This codes for CAISEGATNEKLFF. The chain recombines TRBV10-3 with TRBJ1-4, with no clear D. CDR3 length: 14 amino acids. Per germline, CDR1 ENHRY and CDR2 SYGVKD. V shed 2 bases and J shed 0 bases, with 4 bases lying between them.

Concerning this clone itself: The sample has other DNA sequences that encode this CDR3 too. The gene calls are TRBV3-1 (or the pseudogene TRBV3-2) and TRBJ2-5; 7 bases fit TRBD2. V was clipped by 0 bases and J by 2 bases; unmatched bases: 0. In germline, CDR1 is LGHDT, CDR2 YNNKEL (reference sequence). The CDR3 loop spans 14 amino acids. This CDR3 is CASSQEGLQETQYF. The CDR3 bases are TGTGCCAGCAGCCAAGAGGGACTACAAGAGACCCAGTACTTC.

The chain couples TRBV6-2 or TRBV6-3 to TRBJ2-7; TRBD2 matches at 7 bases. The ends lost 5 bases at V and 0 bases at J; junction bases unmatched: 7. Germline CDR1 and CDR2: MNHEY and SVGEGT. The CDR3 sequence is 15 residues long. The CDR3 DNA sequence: TGTGCCAGCAGTCTCCTAGCGGTGGGCTCCTACGAGCAGTACTTC. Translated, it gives CASSLLAVGSYEQYF.

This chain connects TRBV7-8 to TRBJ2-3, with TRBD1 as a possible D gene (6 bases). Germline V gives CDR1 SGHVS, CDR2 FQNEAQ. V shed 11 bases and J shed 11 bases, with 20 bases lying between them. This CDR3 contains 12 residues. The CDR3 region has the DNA TGTGCCTCCCAGGGGAGAATAGATGGGCAGTATTTT. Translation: CASQGRIDGQYF.

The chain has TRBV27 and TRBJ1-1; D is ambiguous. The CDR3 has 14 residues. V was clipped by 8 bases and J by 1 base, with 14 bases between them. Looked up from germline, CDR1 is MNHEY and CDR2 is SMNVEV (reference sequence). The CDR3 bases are TGTGCCAGCCGTTGGGATGCTCGGAACACTGAAGCTTTCTTT. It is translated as CASRWDARNTEAFF.

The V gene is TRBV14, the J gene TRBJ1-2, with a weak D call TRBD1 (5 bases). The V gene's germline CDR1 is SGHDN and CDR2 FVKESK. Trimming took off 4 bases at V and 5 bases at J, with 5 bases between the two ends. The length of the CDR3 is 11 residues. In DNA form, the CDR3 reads TGTGCCAGCAGCCCAGGGTATGGCTACACCTTC. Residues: CASSPGYGYTF. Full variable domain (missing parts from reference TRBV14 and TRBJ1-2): EAGVTQFPSHSVIEKGQTVTLRCDPISGHDNLYWYRRVMGKEIKFLLHFVKESKQDESGMPNNRFLAERTGGTYSTLKVQPAELEDSGVYFCASSPGYGYTFGSGTRLTVV.